Described below is a single T cell receptor beta chain sequence and its context. Its antigen is as yet unknown. The sample is drawn from a study of response to subunit inactivated influenza vaccine. Whole-study results and caveats: Authors suggested seasonal influenza vaccinations each recruit few new T cells.

V gave up 5 bases and J gave up 2 bases, with 14 bases separating them. Germline-derived CDR1 and CDR2 are SGHTA and FQGNSA. The CDR3 spans 15 residues. TCRdb ran MiXCR on the RT-PCR reads and lists one entry per CDR3 protein. The sample records 560,000 or so distinct CDR3 sequences, less than 8% being singletons. The sequence came from a man between 50 and 69 years old who received an inactivated influenza vaccine. The chain carries TRBV7-2 and TRBJ2-3; D is unresolved. Sequencing was performed on PBMCs from blood, taken less than 30 months after vaccination. The CDR3 nucleotides read TGTGCCAGCAGCAAACTAAGACACTCCACAGATACGCAGTATTTT. As protein: CASSKLRHSTDTQYF.